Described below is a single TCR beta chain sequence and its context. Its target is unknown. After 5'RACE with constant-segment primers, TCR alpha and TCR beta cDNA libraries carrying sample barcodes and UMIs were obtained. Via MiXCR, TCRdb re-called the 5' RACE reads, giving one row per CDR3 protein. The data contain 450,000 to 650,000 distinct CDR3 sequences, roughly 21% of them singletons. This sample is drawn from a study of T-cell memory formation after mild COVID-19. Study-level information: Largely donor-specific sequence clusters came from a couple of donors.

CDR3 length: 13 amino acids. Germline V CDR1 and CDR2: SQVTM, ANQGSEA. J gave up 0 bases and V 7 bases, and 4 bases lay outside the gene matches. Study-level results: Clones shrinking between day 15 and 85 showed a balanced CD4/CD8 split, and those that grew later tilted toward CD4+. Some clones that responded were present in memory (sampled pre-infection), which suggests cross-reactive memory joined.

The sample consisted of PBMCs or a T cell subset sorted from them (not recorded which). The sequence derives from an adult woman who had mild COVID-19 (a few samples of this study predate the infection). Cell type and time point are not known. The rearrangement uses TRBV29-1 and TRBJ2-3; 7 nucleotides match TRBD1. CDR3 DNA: TGCAGCGGGGGACAGAGTAGCACAGATACGCAGTATTTT. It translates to CSGGQSSTDTQYF.